There are a few counts of the clone carrying this T cell receptor beta chain. The data are from a study of human T cells and chemical hapten exposure. The overall study: Read at 6 days, the patch tests placed 0.01% DPC on the upper back. Diagnoses of alopecia areata, totalis or universalis occurred in mostly female patients.

Time point described: patch test 2, 6 weeks after DPC sensitization. Stated treatment: therapeutic diphenylcyclopropenone sensitization with weekly scalp DPC. TCRdb ran MiXCR on the RACE reads and lists one entry per CDR3 protein. Among about 110,000 distinct CDR3 sequences listed, more than 7% were seen once. With 7 bases clipped from V and 8 bases from J, the junction kept 12 bases outside the gene matches. CDR3 length equals 17 residues. Germline loops: CDR1 MDHEN, CDR2 SYDVKM. The clonotype was recovered from a woman aged 40 to 50 with alopecia areata. Some clones in this sample may be carry-over from other donors' samples. This chain joins TRBV28 and TRBJ2-1; 15 bases align to TRBD2. Source: whole blood, taken in connection with sensitization to the hapten diphenylcyclopropenone (DPC). The CDR3 nucleotides are TGTGCCAGCACCGGGACTAGCGGGGGGCTCATTAGGGATGAGCAGTTCTTC. Protein product: CASTGTSGGLIRDEQFF.